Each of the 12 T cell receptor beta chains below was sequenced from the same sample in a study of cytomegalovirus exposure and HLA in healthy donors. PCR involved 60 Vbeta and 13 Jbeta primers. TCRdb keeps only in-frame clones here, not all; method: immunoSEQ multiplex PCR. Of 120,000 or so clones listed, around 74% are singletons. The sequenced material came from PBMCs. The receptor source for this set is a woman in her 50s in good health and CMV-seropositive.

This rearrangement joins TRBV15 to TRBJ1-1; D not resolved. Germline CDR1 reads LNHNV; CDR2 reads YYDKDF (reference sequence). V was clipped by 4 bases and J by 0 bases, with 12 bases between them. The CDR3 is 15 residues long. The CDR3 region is CATSMEVRMNTEAFF. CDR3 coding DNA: TGTGCCACCAGCATGGAGGTCCGCATGAACACTGAAGCTTTCTTT. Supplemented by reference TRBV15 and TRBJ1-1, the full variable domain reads DAMVIQNPRYQVTQFGKPVTLSCSQTLNHNVMYWYQQKSSQAPKLLFHYYDKDFNNEADTPDNFQSRRPNTSFCFLDIRSPGLGDTAMYLCATSMEVRMNTEAFFGQGTRLTVV.

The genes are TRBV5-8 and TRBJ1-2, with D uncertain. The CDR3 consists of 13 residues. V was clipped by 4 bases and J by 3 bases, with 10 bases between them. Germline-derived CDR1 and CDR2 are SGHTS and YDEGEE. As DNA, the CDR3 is TGTGCCAGCAGCGTGGCGAGGGACTATGGCTACACCTTC. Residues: CASSVARDYGYTF.

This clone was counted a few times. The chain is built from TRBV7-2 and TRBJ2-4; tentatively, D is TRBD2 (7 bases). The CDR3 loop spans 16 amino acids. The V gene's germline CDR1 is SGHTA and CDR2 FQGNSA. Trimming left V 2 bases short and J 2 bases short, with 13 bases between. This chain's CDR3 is CASSLNGGASKNIQYF. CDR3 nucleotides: TGTGCCAGCAGCTTAAATGGGGGGGCGTCCAAAAACATTCAGTACTTC.

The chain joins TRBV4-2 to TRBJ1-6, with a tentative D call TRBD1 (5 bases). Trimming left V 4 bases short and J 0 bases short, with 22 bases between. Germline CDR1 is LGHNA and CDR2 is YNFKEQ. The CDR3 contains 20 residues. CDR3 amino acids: CASSPFFETEFSSYNSPLHF. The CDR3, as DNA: TGTGCCAGCAGCCCTTTTTTCGAGACAGAGTTCAGCTCCTATAATTCACCCCTCCACTTT.

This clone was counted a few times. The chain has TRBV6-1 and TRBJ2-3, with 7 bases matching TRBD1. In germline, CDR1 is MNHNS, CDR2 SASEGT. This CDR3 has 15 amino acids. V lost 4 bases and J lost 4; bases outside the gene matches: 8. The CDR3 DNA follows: TGTGCCAGCAGTGGTGACAGGGTCAGTGCAGATACGCAGTATTTT. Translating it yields CASSGDRVSADTQYF.

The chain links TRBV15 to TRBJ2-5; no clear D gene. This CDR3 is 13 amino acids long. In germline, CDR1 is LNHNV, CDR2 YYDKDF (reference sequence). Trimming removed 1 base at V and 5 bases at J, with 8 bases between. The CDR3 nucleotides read TGTGCCACCAGCAGAGTGACGGAGGAGACCCAGTACTTC. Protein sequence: CATSRVTEETQYF. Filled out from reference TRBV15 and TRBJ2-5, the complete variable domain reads DAMVIQNPRYQVTQFGKPVTLSCSQTLNHNVMYWYQQKSSQAPKLLFHYYDKDFNNEADTPDNFQSRRPNTSFCFLDIRSPGLGDTAMYLCATSRVTEETQYFGPGTRLLVL.

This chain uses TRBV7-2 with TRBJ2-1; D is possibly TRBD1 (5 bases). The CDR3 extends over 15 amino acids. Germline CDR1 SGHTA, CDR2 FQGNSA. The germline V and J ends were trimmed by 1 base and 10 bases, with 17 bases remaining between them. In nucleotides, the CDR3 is TGTGCCAGCAGCTTAGACCGTATTGGGGCCAGGGAGCAGTTCTTC. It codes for CASSLDRIGAREQFF.

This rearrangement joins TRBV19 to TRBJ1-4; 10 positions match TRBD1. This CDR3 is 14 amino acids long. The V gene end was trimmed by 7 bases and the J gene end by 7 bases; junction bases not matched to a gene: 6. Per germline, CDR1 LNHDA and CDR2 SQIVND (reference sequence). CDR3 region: CASNPTGGREKLFF. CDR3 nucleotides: TGTGCCAGTAACCCGACAGGGGGCCGTGAAAAACTGTTTTTT. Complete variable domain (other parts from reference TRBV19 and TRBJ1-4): DGGITQSPKYLFRKEGQNVTLSCEQNLNHDAMYWYRQDPGQGLRLIYYSQIVNDFQKGDIAEGYSVSREKKESFPLTVTSAQKNPTAFYLCASNPTGGREKLFFGSGTQLSVL.

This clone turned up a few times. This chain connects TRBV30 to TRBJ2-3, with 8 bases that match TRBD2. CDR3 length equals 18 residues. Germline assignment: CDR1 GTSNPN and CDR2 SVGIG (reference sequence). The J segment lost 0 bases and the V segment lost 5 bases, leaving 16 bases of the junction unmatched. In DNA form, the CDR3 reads TGTGCCTGGGACAGGTCGGAATTAGCGGGGCCGAGCACAGATACGCAGTATTTT. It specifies CAWDRSELAGPSTDTQYF. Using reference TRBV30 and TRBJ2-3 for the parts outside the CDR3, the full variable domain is SQTIHQWPATLVQPVGSPLSLECTVEGTSNPNLYWYRQAAGRGLQLLFYSVGIGQISSEVPQNLSASRPQDRQFILSSKKLLLSDSGFYLCAWDRSELAGPSTDTQYFGPGTRLTVL.

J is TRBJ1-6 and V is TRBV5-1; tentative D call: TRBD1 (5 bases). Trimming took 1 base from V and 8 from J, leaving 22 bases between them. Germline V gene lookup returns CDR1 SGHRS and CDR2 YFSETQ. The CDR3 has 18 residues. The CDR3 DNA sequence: TGCGCCAGCAGCTTGTCCCCACCGGCAACAGGTGCCTATTCACCCCTCCACTTT. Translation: CASSLSPPATGAYSPLHF.

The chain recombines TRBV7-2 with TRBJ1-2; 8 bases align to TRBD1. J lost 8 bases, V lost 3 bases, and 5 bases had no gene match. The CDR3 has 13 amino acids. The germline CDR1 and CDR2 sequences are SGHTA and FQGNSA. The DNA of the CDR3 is TGTGCCAGCAGCTTCGGACAGGGTGAAGGCTACACCTTC. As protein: CASSFGQGEGYTF.

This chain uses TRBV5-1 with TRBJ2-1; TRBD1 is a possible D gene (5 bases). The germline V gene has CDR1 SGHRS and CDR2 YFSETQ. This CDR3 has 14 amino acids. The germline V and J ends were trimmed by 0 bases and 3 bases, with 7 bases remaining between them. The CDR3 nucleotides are TGCGCCAGCAGCTTGGCAGGGTTCTACAATGAGCAGTTCTTC. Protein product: CASSLAGFYNEQFF.